This T cell receptor (beta chain) stems from a study of control samples from healthy donors and cancer patients. Per the germline V gene, CDR1 is MGHRA and CDR2 is YSYEKL. The CDR3 has 17 amino acids. Between the trimmed V and J ends, which lost 4 bases and 0 bases, there was a span of 17 bases. Using immunoSEQ multiplex PCR, the repertoire was profiled, and TCRdb retains in-frame clones only, with some absent. The table lists about 170,000 clones, about 90% of them singletons. This receptor was taken from a woman aged 25 to 39 in good health. The sample was blood. The chain uses TRBV4-1 and TRBJ2-3; possibly TRBD2 for D (5 bases). CDR3 sequence (DNA): TGCGCCAGCAGCCGAGGACTCCCCCGACCTAGCACAGATACGCAGTATTTT. This codes for CASSRGLPRPSTDTQYF.